This T cell receptor (beta chain) emerged from a study of blood T cell repertoires in COVID-19 (dated by TCRdb to 2020 to 2021). Some background on the complete study: Samples covering the acute and convalescent phases of COVID-19 were provided by collaborators in the United States, Italy and Spain. The material from the prospective study consisted of cDNA or gDNA derived from T cells, B-cell-depleted T cells, or PBMCs. Deeply sampled blood TCRbeta repertoires from subjects exposed to, actively infected with, or recovered from COVID-19 were included in the dataset. The repertoires were released in a freely available public database meant as a resource for research on the immune response to SARS-CoV-2. Samples came from the ongoing ImmuneRACE study (first 160 participants) plus 1,254 subjects from 6 global collaborators. Sample metadata almost always included a de-identified subject ID, COVID-19 status, age in years and sex. HLA class I and class II types, where available, came from metadata supplied by the sample provider rather than from assay-based typing. Study-wide findings and limitations: Clinical and demographic metadata were provided uncurated, with the amount varying by source and participant.

TCRbeta CDR3 regions were amplified from genomic DNA by means of the immunoSEQ Assay, a bias-controlled multiplex PCR. Per the authors' processing: Within the assay, amplification of reference gene primers was used to estimate how many nucleated cells each sample contained. Sequence reads were collapsed and filtered to measure the absolute abundance of every unique TCRbeta CDR3 rearrangement. Productive Simpson clonality was computed per sample as the square root of Simpson's diversity index over productive rearrangements. The table comes from immuneACCESS by way of TCRdb, which keeps in-frame sequences with V and J called. Part of the clones is missing from these tables; in studies checked, under half for an unresolved V gene and the rest for unknown reasons. V and J calls and clone size follow that table, whereas D and trimming were derived from the DNA. The sample records around 250,000 clones, around 83% of which are singletons. The top ten hold 1.5% of the sample.

Samples from volunteer blood donors who had recovered from COVID-19 were contributed by a second Seattle source. Collaborating institutions collected whole blood in K2EDTA tubes following their own protocols. For TCRbeta analysis, collaborators shipped samples in one of three forms: frozen whole blood, isolated PBMCs, or DNA extracted from either of those sample types. As regards this clone: The antigen it recognizes is unknown. The input lacks base qualities; no much larger clone sits a single base away.

The sequence was obtained from a woman aged 35 to 49 who had recovered from COVID-19. The sequenced sample was peripheral blood.

The CDR3 here reads CASSYGPGLWNTEAFF. The nucleotide sequence reads TGTGCCAGCAGTTACGGTCCGGGACTCTGGAACACTGAAGCTTTCTTT. The rearranged chain carries TRBV6-5 and TRBJ1-1; the D segment could be TRBD1, given 5 matching bases. The CDR3 starts with the cysteine, ends with the phenylalanine, and has 16 residues. The entry retains the CDR3 DNA only, 48 bases that are in frame from base 1. V is reduced by 2 bases and J by 1 base, leaving a spacing of 14 bases between them. For CDR1 and CDR2, the germline V gene lists MNHEY and SVGAGI.